These 5 T cell receptor beta chains were sequenced from one sample in a study of blood T cell repertoires in COVID-19. Method: immunoSEQ multiplex PCR; TCRdb's copy keeps in-frame clones and lacks some. The data hold 84,000 or so clones, with 85% to 95% observed a single time. Sequencing was carried out using peripheral blood. All receptors derive from a woman in her fifties or sixties with active COVID-19.

The V gene is TRBV3-1 (or the pseudogene TRBV3-2), the J gene TRBJ2-7; 7 positions match TRBD1. Trimming removed 3 bases from V and 5 bases from J; junction bases left unmatched: 4. The CDR3 contains 13 residues. Germline V CDR1 and CDR2: LGHDT, YNNKEL (reference sequence). The CDR3 bases are TGTGCCAGCAGCCAGTACCAGGGGGACGAGCAGTACTTC. It encodes CASSQYQGDEQYF.

V usage is TRBV9 and J usage is TRBJ2-1, with 8 bases aligning to TRBD2. The CDR3 extends over 16 amino acids. Germline V lookup: CDR1 SGDLS, CDR2 YYNGEE. J gave up 0 bases and V 4 bases, and 6 bases lay outside the gene matches. Here the CDR3 DNA reads TGTGCCAGCAGCTCCTCCAGCGGGAGCTCCTACAATGAGCAGTTCTTC. Translated: CASSSSSGSSYNEQFF. Filled out from reference TRBV9 and TRBJ2-1, the complete variable domain reads DSGVTQTPKHLITATGQRVTLRCSPRSGDLSVYWYQQSLDQGLQFLIQYYNGEERAKGNILERFSAQQFPDLHSELNLSSLELGDSALYFCASSSSSGSSYNEQFFGPGTRLTVL.

The V and J genes are TRBV7-9 and TRBJ1-1; D gene unclear. The CDR3 consists of 11 residues. The V and J ends lost 8 bases and 5 bases respectively, with 9 bases between them. CDR1 and CDR2 (germline): SEHNR, FQNEAQ (reference sequence). CDR3 in amino acids: CASAFQTEAFF. The CDR3 DNA is TGTGCCAGCGCTTTTCAGACTGAAGCTTTCTTT.

The chain couples TRBV6-1 to TRBJ1-4; D remains ambiguous. The length of the CDR3 is 13 residues. Germline CDR1 and CDR2: MNHNS and SASEGT. Between the trimmed V and J ends, which lost 1 base and 4 bases, there was a span of 4 bases. The CDR3 here is CASSEVINEKLFF. CDR3 nucleotide sequence: TGTGCCAGCAGTGAAGTAATTAATGAAAAACTGTTTTTT.

The chain couples TRBV15 to TRBJ2-5; 7 bases are a match to TRBD1. The CDR3 length is 15 residues. The germline CDR1 and CDR2 sequences are LNHNV and YYDKDF (reference sequence). V shed 1 base and J 5 bases; nucleotides not matched to a gene: 7. The CDR3 reads CATSRVQGLGETQYF. Written as DNA, the CDR3 is TGTGCCACCAGCAGAGTACAGGGGCTCGGGGAGACCCAGTACTTC.